One and the same sample provided the 12 T cell receptor beta chains below, sequenced in a study of neurological immune-mediated disorders. A single record per CDR3 protein comes from TCRdb applying MiXCR to the 5' RACE reads. The sample yields tens of thousands of distinct CDR3 sequences, over 3.5% seen once. Sequencing was carried out using CD4+ T cells from blood. The receptors originated from a woman aged 40 to 50 with multiple sclerosis.

In this sample, this clonotype turned up many times. The CDR3 nucleotides are TGTGCCAGCAGTTACGACAGGGAGACCTACGAGCAGTACTTC. It translates to CASSYDRETYEQYF. V usage is TRBV6-5 and J usage is TRBJ2-7, with 7 bases identical to TRBD1. This CDR3 region has 14 residues. After removal of 2 bases from V and 2 bases from J, the junction contained 3 bases not matched to a gene. Per the germline V gene, CDR1 is MNHEY and CDR2 is SVGAGI.

In its sample, this clonotype was seen many times. For the CDR3, the DNA is TGCAGTGCTGAAAACCGGGACAGGGGTCTCAATGAGCAGTTCTTC. As protein: CSAENRDRGLNEQFF. The chain employs TRBV20-1 and TRBJ2-1, with 10 bases matching TRBD1. Trimming removed 5 bases from V and 6 bases from J; junction bases left unmatched: 10. CDR1 and CDR2 from the germline V gene are DFQATT and SNEGSKA (reference sequence). CDR3 size: 15 residues.

This clonotype has a count of ten or more. This chain joins TRBV6-6 and TRBJ1-2; weak D call: TRBD1 (5 bases). Germline values: CDR1 MNHNY, CDR2 SVGAGI (reference sequence). The V end was cut by 6 bases, the J end by 3 bases, with 20 bases between. CDR3 length: 16 residues. CDR3 DNA: TGTGCCAGCAGCACCCGAAAGGGGAATCGGGACTATGGCTACACCTTC. This sequence encodes CASSTRKGNRDYGYTF.

This clonotype was observed many times. The V gene is TRBV10-3, the J gene TRBJ2-7; 9 nucleotides align to TRBD1. Germline V gene lookup returns CDR1 ENHRY and CDR2 SYGVKD. The CDR3 has 16 amino acids. V shed 0 bases and J 4 bases; nucleotides not matched to a gene: 7. CDR3: CAISESSDRGWYEQYF. The CDR3 DNA reads as TGTGCCATCAGTGAGTCGAGCGACAGGGGGTGGTACGAGCAGTACTTC.

This clonotype has a count of ten or more. The genes are TRBV30 and TRBJ1-1, with D possibly matching TRBD1 (5 bases). The CDR3 extends over 15 amino acids. CDR1 and CDR2 from the germline V gene are GTSNPN and SVGIG (reference sequence). Trimming pared 2 bases from V and 6 bases from J, leaving 19 bases between. CDR3: CAWSWGTHDGAEAFF. The CDR3 DNA follows: TGTGCCTGGAGTTGGGGGACCCACGATGGGGCTGAAGCTTTCTTT. Supplemented by reference TRBV30 and TRBJ1-1, the full variable domain reads SQTIHQWPATLVQPVGSPLSLECTVEGTSNPNLYWYRQAAGRGLQLLFYSVGIGQISSEVPQNLSASRPQDRQFILSSKKLLLSDSGFYLCAWSWGTHDGAEAFFGQGTRLTVV.

At least ten counts were recorded for this clonotype. The chain carries TRBV5-1 and TRBJ2-7; 7 nucleotides agree with TRBD1. The germline CDR1 and CDR2 sequences are SGHRS and YFSETQ. This CDR3 contains 14 residues. With V trimmed by 0 bases and J by 4 bases, 4 bases remained unmatched. CDR3 amino acids: CASSLDRGRYEQYF. In DNA form, the CDR3 reads TGCGCCAGCAGCTTGGACAGGGGAAGGTACGAGCAGTACTTC.

This clonotype was observed at least ten times. CDR3: CASSSGTGNTGELFF. CDR3 bases: TGTGCCAGCAGCTCCGGGACAGGGAACACCGGGGAGCTGTTTTTT. The chain links TRBV7-2 to TRBJ2-2, with TRBD1 matching over 8 bases. This CDR3 contains 15 residues. Germline-derived CDR1 and CDR2 are SGHTA and FQGNSA. The V segment lost 4 bases and the J segment 1 base; nucleotides outside the gene matches: 2.

In this sample, this clonotype turned up a few times. The gene calls are TRBV6-1 and TRBJ2-7; TRBD1 aligns across 7 bases. CDR1 is MNHNS, CDR2 SASEGT, per germline. V dropped 7 bases and J dropped 2; count of bases not matched to a gene: 11. CDR3 length: 15 residues. Here the CDR3 DNA reads TGTGCCAGCATCCTCTCGACAGGGATTACCTACGAGCAGTACTTC. Translation gives CASILSTGITYEQYF.

This clonotype was recorded many times. V gene TRBV12-3 or TRBV12-4 combines with J gene TRBJ1-5; D unclear. The CDR3 extends over 13 amino acids. V was trimmed by 6 bases and J by 5 bases, leaving 11 bases between them. As DNA, the CDR3 is TGTGCCAGCAGGCCGGGAAGGCATCAGCCCCAGCATTTT. It is translated as CASRPGRHQPQHF.

The sample holds many counts of this clonotype. The chain carries TRBV25-1 and TRBJ1-1; TRBD1 is a possible D gene (5 bases). Germline CDR1 reads MGHDK; CDR2 reads SYGVNS. This CDR3 has 15 residues. The V gene lost 7 bases and the J gene lost 2 bases, with 17 bases spanning the gap. DNA of the CDR3: TGTGCCAGCACCCGAGGCGGGGGGAAAAACACTGAAGCTTTCTTT. Residues: CASTRGGGKNTEAFF.

This clonotype was observed at least ten times. The chain combines TRBV12-3 or TRBV12-4 with TRBJ1-2, with D tentatively TRBD1 (5 bases). V was cut by 10 bases and J by 3 bases, with 12 bases left in between. The CDR3 has 12 residues. The CDR3 region has the DNA TGTGCCACCTCTCGGGGCTACTATGGCTACACCTTC. As protein: CATSRGYYGYTF.

At least ten counts were recorded for this clonotype. The chain is built from TRBV4-2 and TRBJ2-1, with D uncertain. This CDR3 contains 16 residues. The V gene's germline CDR1 is LGHNA and CDR2 YNFKEQ. With 1 base removed from V and 2 bases from J, the gap between germline ends came to 12 bases. CDR3 loop: CASSQGTDAAYNEQFF. DNA for the CDR3: TGTGCCAGCAGCCAAGGAACGGACGCGGCCTACAATGAGCAGTTCTTC.